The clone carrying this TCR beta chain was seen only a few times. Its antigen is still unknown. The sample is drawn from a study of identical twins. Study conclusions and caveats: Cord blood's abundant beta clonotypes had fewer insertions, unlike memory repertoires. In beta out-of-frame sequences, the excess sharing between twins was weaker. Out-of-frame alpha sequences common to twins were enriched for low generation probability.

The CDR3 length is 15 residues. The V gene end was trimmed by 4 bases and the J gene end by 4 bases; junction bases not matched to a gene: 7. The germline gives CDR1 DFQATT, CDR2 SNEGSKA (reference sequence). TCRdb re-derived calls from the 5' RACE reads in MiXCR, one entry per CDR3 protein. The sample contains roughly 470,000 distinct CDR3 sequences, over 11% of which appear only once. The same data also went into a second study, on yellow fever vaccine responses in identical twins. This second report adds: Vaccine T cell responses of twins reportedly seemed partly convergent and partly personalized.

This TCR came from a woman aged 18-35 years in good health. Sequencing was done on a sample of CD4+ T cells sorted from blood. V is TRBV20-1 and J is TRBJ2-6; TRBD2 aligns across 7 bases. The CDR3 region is CSAKGRGVGANVLTF. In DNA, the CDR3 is TGCAGTGCTAAAGGCCGGGGGGTCGGGGCCAACGTCCTGACTTTC.